The 13 T cell receptor beta chains given below trace back to one sample, sequenced in a study of T cell responses to AZD1222 COVID-19 vaccine (dated by TCRdb to the early 2020s). Sample time point, as interpreted from the label and publication: about 28 days (+/-7) after the second vaccine dose. The library was built by means of the immunoSEQ multiplex PCR assay. Drawn from immuneACCESS, this table holds only the in-frame rearrangements with V and J called that TCRdb kept. Clones are partly lost; checked studies trace under half to an unresolved V gene and leave the rest unexplained. For this sample there are 150,000 to 200,000 clones; approximately 90% appear just once. The ten largest clonotypes hold approximately 1.2% of the sample. The sequences come from peripheral blood, collected 28 days after the second AZD1222 dose. Receptor source: an adult who received the AZD1222 COVID-19 vaccine.

The chain combines TRBV11-2 with TRBJ2-3; 7 bases fit TRBD2. The CDR3 extends over 17 amino acids. J lost 5 bases, V lost 5 bases, and 16 bases had no gene match. Germline V gene sequence: CDR1 SGHAT, CDR2 FQNNGV. CDR3 in amino acids: CASSPRRGEASGDTQYF. The DNA for the CDR3 is TGTGCCAGCAGCCCACGAAGGGGTGAGGCTAGCGGAGATACGCAGTATTTT.

This rearrangement joins TRBV15 to TRBJ1-6; D is undetermined. This CDR3 region has 12 residues. The V gene lost 3 bases and the J gene lost 7 bases, with 4 bases spanning the gap. Germline CDR1 LNHNV, CDR2 YYDKDF (reference sequence). The CDR3 here is CATSSQNSPLHF. For the CDR3, the DNA is TGTGCCACCAGCAGTCAGAATTCACCCCTCCACTTT.

The J gene is TRBJ2-2, the V gene TRBV2, with TRBD1 as a possible D gene (5 bases). The germline V gene has CDR1 SNHLY and CDR2 FYNNEI. V was shortened by 5 bases and J by 5 bases, with 6 bases between the two germline ends. CDR3 size: 12 residues. The CDR3 sequence is CASSSGTGELFF. The CDR3 DNA reads TGTGCCAGCAGTTCAGGGACCGGGGAGCTGTTTTTT.

V gene TRBV30 combines with J gene TRBJ1-1; no clear D gene. The CDR3 runs to 14 residues. Trimming pared 4 bases from V and 0 bases from J, leaving 12 bases between. CDR1 is GTSNPN, CDR2 SVGIG, per germline (reference sequence). The CDR3: CAWTFSIMNTEAFF. CDR3 bases: TGTGCCTGGACTTTCAGTATCATGAACACTGAAGCTTTCTTT.

The chain carries TRBV19 and TRBJ2-7, with D unresolved. CDR1 and CDR2 from the germline V gene are LNHDA and SQIVND (reference sequence). The CDR3 is 13 residues long. V lost 3 bases and J 0 bases, leaving 6 bases between the germline ends. The CDR3 nucleotides are TGTGCCAGTAGTATCGTCCTCTCCTACGAGCAGTACTTC. Amino acid sequence: CASSIVLSYEQYF.

The chain employs TRBV2 and TRBJ2-3; 9 bases map to TRBD1. Trimming removed 4 bases from V and 0 bases from J; junction bases left unmatched: 11. The CDR3 extends over 18 amino acids. The V gene's germline CDR1 is SNHLY and CDR2 FYNNEI. The CDR3 is CASSATGDRVSSTDTQYF. CDR3 bases: TGTGCCAGCAGTGCGACCGGGGACAGGGTTTCAAGCACAGATACGCAGTATTTT.

The rearrangement joins TRBV7-2 to TRBJ1-3, with no clear D. The CDR3 loop spans 15 amino acids. Germline lookup yields CDR1 SGHTA and CDR2 FQGNSA. V was trimmed by 3 bases and J by 2 bases, leaving 11 bases between them. The CDR3 DNA reads as TGTGCCAGCAGCTTCTACGACGGGGCTGGAAACACCATATATTTT. Translating gives CASSFYDGAGNTIYF.

The chain couples TRBV27 to TRBJ2-1; D gene unclear. CDR1 is MNHEY, CDR2 SMNVEV, per germline (reference sequence). V shed 4 bases and J shed 8 bases, with 15 bases lying between them. This CDR3 has 14 residues. Written as DNA, the CDR3 is TGTGCCAGCAGTTCTCGAGGTATTGGGGATGAGCAGTTCTTC. Translation: CASSSRGIGDEQFF.

This clone has more than one count but fewer than ten. This chain links TRBV7-9 with TRBJ1-1, with no clear D. The CDR3 extends over 15 amino acids. Trimming shortened V by 2 bases and J by 5 bases, and 15 bases separated the two germline ends. Germline assignment: CDR1 SEHNR and CDR2 FQNEAQ (reference sequence). The CDR3 sequence: CASSLPRGVGTEAFF. CDR3 sequence (DNA): TGTGCCAGCAGCTTACCCCGCGGGGTAGGGACTGAAGCTTTCTTT.

This clone was observed once. This chain links TRBV10-3 with TRBJ2-1, with TRBD2 matching over 10 bases. Germline V lookup: CDR1 ENHRY, CDR2 SYGVKD. V trimming: 5 bases; J trimming: 7 bases; junction bases outside the gene matches: 11. This CDR3 is 16 amino acids long. This CDR3 is CAISPSSGRARNEQFF. The DNA for the CDR3 is TGTGCCATCAGTCCCTCCAGCGGGAGGGCCCGTAATGAGCAGTTCTTC.

V usage is TRBV30 and J usage is TRBJ1-1; D is perhaps TRBD1 (5 bases). V lost 2 bases and J lost 4, with 14 bases in between. The length of the CDR3 is 14 residues. The germline V gene encodes CDR1 GTSNPN and CDR2 SVGIG (reference sequence). The CDR3, as DNA: TGTGCCTGGAGTTGGCAGGGCCCTGCCACTGAAGCTTTCTTT. Protein product: CAWSWQGPATEAFF.

In its sample, this clone was seen once. The chain uses TRBV4-1 and TRBJ2-3, with 10 nucleotides matching TRBD2. The ends lost 0 bases at V and 3 bases at J; junction bases unmatched: 0. CDR3 length: 15 residues. Germline V CDR1 and CDR2: MGHRA, YSYEKL. The chain's CDR3 is CASSQEGLATDTQYF. For the CDR3, the DNA is TGCGCCAGCAGCCAAGAGGGACTAGCGACAGATACGCAGTATTTT.

This sequence joins TRBV12-3 or TRBV12-4 and TRBJ1-1; 8 bases are a match to TRBD1. This CDR3 region has 13 residues. V lost 6 bases to trimming and J lost 1 base; unmatched junction nucleotides: 1. The CDR3 here is CASSGQGNTEAFF. CDR3 in DNA: TGTGCCAGCAGCGGACAGGGGAACACTGAAGCTTTCTTT.